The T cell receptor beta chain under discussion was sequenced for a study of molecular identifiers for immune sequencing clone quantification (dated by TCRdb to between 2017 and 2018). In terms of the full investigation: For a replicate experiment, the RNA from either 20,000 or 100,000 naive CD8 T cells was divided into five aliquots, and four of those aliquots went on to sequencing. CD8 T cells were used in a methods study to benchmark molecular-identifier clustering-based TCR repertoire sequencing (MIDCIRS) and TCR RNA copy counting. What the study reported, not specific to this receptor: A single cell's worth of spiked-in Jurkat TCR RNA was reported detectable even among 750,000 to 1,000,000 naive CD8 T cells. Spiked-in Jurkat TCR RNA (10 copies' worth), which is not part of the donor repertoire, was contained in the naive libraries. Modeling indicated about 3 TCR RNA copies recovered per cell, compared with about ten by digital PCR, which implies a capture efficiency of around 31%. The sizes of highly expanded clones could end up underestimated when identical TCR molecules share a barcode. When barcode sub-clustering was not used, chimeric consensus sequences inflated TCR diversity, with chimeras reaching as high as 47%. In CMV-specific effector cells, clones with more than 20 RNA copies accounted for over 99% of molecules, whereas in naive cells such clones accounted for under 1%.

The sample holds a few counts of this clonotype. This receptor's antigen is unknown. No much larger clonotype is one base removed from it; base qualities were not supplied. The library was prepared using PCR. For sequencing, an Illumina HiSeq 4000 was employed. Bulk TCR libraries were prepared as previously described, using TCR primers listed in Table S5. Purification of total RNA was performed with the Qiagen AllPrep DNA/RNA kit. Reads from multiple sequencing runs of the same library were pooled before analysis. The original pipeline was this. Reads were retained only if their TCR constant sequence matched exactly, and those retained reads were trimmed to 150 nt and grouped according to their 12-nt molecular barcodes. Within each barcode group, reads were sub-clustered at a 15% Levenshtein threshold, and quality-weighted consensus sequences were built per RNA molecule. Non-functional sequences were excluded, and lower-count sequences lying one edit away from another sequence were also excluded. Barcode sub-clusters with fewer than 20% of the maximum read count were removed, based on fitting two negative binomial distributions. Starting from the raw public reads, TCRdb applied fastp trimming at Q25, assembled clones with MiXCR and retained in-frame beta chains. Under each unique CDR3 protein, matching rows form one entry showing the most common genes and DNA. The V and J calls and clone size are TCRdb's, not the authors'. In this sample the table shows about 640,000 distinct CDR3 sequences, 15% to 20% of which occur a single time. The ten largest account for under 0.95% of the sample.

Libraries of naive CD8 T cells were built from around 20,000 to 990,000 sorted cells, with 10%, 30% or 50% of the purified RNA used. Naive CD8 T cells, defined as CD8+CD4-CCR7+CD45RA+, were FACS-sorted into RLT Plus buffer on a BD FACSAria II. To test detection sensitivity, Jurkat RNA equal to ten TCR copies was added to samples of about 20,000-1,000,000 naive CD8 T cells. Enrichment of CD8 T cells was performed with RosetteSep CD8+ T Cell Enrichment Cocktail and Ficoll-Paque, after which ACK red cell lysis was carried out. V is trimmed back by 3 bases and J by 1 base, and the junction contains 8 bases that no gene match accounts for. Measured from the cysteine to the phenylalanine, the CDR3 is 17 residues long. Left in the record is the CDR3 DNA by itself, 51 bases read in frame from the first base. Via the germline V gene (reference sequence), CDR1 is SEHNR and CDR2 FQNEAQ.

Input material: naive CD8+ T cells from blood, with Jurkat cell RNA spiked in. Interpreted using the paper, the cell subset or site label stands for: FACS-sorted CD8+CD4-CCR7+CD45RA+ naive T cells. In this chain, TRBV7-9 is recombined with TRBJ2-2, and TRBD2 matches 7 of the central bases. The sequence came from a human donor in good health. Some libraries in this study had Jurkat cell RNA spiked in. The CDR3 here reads CASSLQLADWNTGELFF. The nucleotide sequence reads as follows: TGTGCCAGCAGCTTGCAGCTAGCGGATTGGAACACCGGGGAGCTGTTTTTT.